This TCR beta chain was recovered during a study of shared clonotypes between healthy human individuals. Repertoires were generated with immunoSEQ multiplex PCR, while TCRdb's copy carries only in-frame clones and drops some. Of approximately 2.3 million clones in the sample, about 92% were seen once. Sequencing was done on a sample of naive CD4+ T cells from PBMCs. Subset of the sample: CD45RA+ positively selected. The receptor's source is a young man in good health. Some clones in this sample may be carry-over from other donors' samples.

As DNA, the CDR3 is TGTGCCATCAGGGCAGGGAACTCCTACGAGCAGTACTTC. Translation: CAIRAGNSYEQYF. The chain has TRBV10-3 and TRBJ2-7; D is possibly TRBD1 (5 bases). The germline gives CDR1 ENHRY, CDR2 SYGVKD. With 6 bases removed from V and 0 bases from J, the gap between germline ends came to 9 bases. The CDR3 has 13 amino acids.